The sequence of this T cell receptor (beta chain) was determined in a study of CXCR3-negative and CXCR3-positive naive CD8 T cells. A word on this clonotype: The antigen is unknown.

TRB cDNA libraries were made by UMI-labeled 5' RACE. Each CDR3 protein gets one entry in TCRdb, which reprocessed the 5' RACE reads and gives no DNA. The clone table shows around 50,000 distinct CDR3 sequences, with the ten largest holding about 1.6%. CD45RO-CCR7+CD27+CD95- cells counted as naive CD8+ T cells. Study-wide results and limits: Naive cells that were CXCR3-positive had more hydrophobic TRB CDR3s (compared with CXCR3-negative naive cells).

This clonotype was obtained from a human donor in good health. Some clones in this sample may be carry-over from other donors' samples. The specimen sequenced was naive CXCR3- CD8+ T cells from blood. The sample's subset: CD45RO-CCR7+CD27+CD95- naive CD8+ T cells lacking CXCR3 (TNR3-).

The CDR3 is CASSLNPGALYEQYF. The V and J genes are TRBV5-4 and TRBJ2-7; the TCRdb D gene call, TRBD1, has no DNA to confirm it. This CDR3 has 15 amino acids. Per the germline V gene, CDR1 is SGHNT and CDR2 is YYREEE (reference sequence).